Given below is one T cell receptor (beta chain) in context. Its antigen is as yet unknown. These data originate in a study of T cells in Graves' hyperthyroidism and ophthalmopathy. The PBMCs had their origin in about 9.7 ml of fresh peripheral blood. V lost 4 bases and J 3 bases, leaving 18 bases between the germline ends. The CDR3 is 16 residues long. The germline CDR1 and CDR2 sequences are SEHNR and FQNEAQ (reference sequence). Study observations and caveats: Most thyroid clonotypes that were expanded above 0.001 also turned up in blood.

Amplification yielded TCR beta CDR3 regions, with RNA transcripts as the source. The primer set for the first-round RT-PCR of the TCR CDR3 was HTBI. MiXCR, applied by TCRdb to the multiplex PCR reads, yields one record per CDR3 protein. Found here are a few hundred thousand distinct CDR3 sequences, more than 14% of them singletons; the top ten hold about 14%. This clonotype originated in a middle-aged woman with Graves' hyperthyroidism that later progressed to Graves' ophthalmopathy. The sample comprised blood. The chain is built from TRBV7-9 and TRBJ1-2; D may be TRBD1 (5 bases). The chain's CDR3 is CASSSELSGAHYGYTF. DNA of the CDR3: TGTGCCAGCAGCTCCGAATTAAGCGGGGCGCACTATGGCTACACCTTC.